This T cell receptor beta chain was sequenced for a study of shared clonotypes between healthy human individuals. Study findings and constraints: Sharing of clonotypes among donors was expected to vary with sequencing depth.

Notes on this clone: No antigen is known for it. The same CDR3 arises from other DNA sequences in this sample as well.

The data were produced by immunoSEQ multiplex PCR, yet TCRdb's version contains in-frame clones alone and is incomplete. The sample has around 1.6 million clones, 98% seen once. Trimming took 4 bases from V and 4 from J; bases not matched to a gene: 7. Germline CDR1 and CDR2: SGHRS and YFSETQ. This CDR3 is built from 15 residues. This sequence joins TRBV5-1 and TRBJ2-2; 7 bases are shared with TRBD2. The sequencing sample was made of naive CD4+ T cells sorted from blood. Subset reported: CD45RA+ positively selected. The clonotype was recovered from a man in his thirties or forties in good health. Here the CDR3 reads CASSPPSGVTGELFF. The CDR3 nucleotides read TGCGCCAGCAGCCCCCCTAGCGGAGTCACCGGGGAGCTGTTTTTT.